The 23 T cell receptor beta chains below were found in one sample sequenced in a study of T-cell memory formation after mild COVID-19. TCRdb re-called the 5' RACE reads with MiXCR, one entry per CDR3 protein. The sample lists some 120,000 distinct CDR3 sequences; about 5.9% were seen once. Material: PBMCs or a T cell subset sorted from them (not recorded which). The source is an adult woman who had mild COVID-19 (a few samples of this study predate the infection). Cell type and time point are not known.

This clonotype was picked up a small number of times. The rearrangement uses TRBV29-1 and TRBJ1-1; a possible D gene is TRBD1 (6 bases). CDR3 length: 14 amino acids. From germline, CDR1 is SQVTM and CDR2 ANQGSEA. V shed 3 bases and J shed 6 bases, with 17 bases lying between them. CDR3 in amino acids: CSVEGAARGPEAFF. The CDR3 DNA is TGCAGCGTTGAGGGGGCAGCGAGGGGTCCTGAAGCTTTCTTT.

The sample holds many counts of this clonotype. This chain connects TRBV20-1 to TRBJ1-1; 9 nucleotides align to TRBD1. This CDR3 is built from 14 residues. Trimming cost V 3 bases and J 6 bases; bases outside gene matches: 8. The germline V gene has CDR1 DFQATT and CDR2 SNEGSKA (reference sequence). The CDR3 protein is CSASGTGGSAEAFF. Written as DNA, the CDR3 is TGCAGTGCTAGCGGAACAGGGGGCAGCGCTGAAGCTTTCTTT.

This clonotype was found many times. The CDR3 here is CSARDPSRVAGGYEQYF. The CDR3 bases are TGCAGTGCTAGAGATCCCTCCCGGGTAGCGGGAGGGTACGAGCAGTACTTC. The chain carries TRBV20-1 and TRBJ2-7, with 11 bases fitting TRBD2. The CDR3 has 17 amino acids. V lost 0 bases and J lost 4; bases outside the gene matches: 11. Germline V gene data show CDR1 as DFQATT and CDR2 as SNEGSKA (reference sequence).

This clonotype was seen repeatedly, ten times or more. This chain uses TRBV5-1 with TRBJ1-5; weak D call: TRBD1 (5 bases). Trimming shortened V by 2 bases and J by 6 bases, and 12 bases separated the two germline ends. In germline, CDR1 is SGHRS, CDR2 YFSETQ. The CDR3 extends over 14 amino acids. CDR3 nucleotide sequence: TGCGCCAGCAGCTTATCCGGGGCCGGTCAGCCCCAGCATTTT. This sequence encodes CASSLSGAGQPQHF.

This clonotype has a count of ten or more. This chain joins TRBV6-4 and TRBJ2-3; possibly TRBD1 or TRBD2 for D (5 bases each). The CDR3 has 12 amino acids. Germline CDR1 and CDR2: MRHNA and SNTAGT. The V and J ends lost 6 bases and 12 bases respectively, with 16 bases between them. The CDR3 DNA sequence: TGTGCCAGCAGCGGAGGTCAGGGCTTTCAGTATTTT. As protein: CASSGGQGFQYF.

This clonotype was picked up many times. One junction end does not reproduce the germline sequence, and a read error may be involved. J is TRBJ2-3 and V is TRBV25-1; D is ambiguous. The CDR3 runs 14 residues. Germline V gene sequence: CDR1 MGHDK, CDR2 SYGVNS. The DNA of the CDR3 is TGTGCCAGCAGTGATGTAGGGATCACAGACACGCAGTATTTT. Its protein is CASSDVGITDTQYF.

This clonotype has a handful of counts. The J gene is TRBJ2-1, the V gene TRBV6-2 or TRBV6-3; 7 nucleotides agree with TRBD2. This CDR3 region has 15 residues. The V gene end was trimmed by 0 bases and the J gene end by 10 bases; junction bases not matched to a gene: 9. Germline values: CDR1 MNHEY, CDR2 SVGEGT. This CDR3 reads CASSYSIGRQEEQFF. Written as DNA, the CDR3 is TGTGCCAGCAGTTACTCGATCGGGAGGCAGGAGGAGCAGTTCTTC.

This clonotype was seen more than once but under ten times. The J gene is TRBJ2-3, the V gene TRBV24-1, with D perhaps being TRBD1 or TRBD2 (5 bases each). The CDR3 is made up of 17 amino acids. Germline CDR1 is KGHDR and CDR2 is SFDVKD. The ends were cut back, 0 bases at V and 6 bases at J, with 18 bases in the middle. CDR3 in amino acids: CATSDLPGTEASDTQYF. CDR3 nucleotide sequence: TGTGCCACCAGTGATTTGCCCGGGACCGAGGCGTCGGATACGCAGTATTTT.

This clonotype was seen at least ten times. The genes are TRBV12-3 or TRBV12-4 and TRBJ2-5; the match to TRBD2 covers 11 bases. Trimming cost V 6 bases and J 1 base; bases outside gene matches: 4. The CDR3 sequence is 15 residues long. The CDR3 spells CASRMGTSGQETQYF. The CDR3 DNA sequence: TGTGCCAGCAGGATGGGGACTAGCGGCCAAGAGACCCAGTACTTC.

This clonotype was detected many times. The chain has TRBV5-1 and TRBJ2-3; TRBD1 agrees at 8 bases. Per germline, CDR1 SGHRS and CDR2 YFSETQ. The CDR3 has 14 residues. J gave up 2 bases and V 3 bases, and 2 bases lay outside the gene matches. CDR3 in amino acids: CASSWDRPTDTQYF. The CDR3 DNA reads as TGCGCCAGCAGCTGGGACAGGCCCACAGATACGCAGTATTTT.

This clonotype was observed at least ten times. V gene TRBV20-1 combines with J gene TRBJ2-5; D not resolved. The V end was cut by 5 bases, the J end by 7 bases, with 20 bases between. CDR1 and CDR2 (germline): DFQATT, SNEGSKA (reference sequence). The CDR3 is 14 residues long. In nucleotides, the CDR3 is TGCAGTGCTCCACGTGACGGAACCCTTGGGACCCAGTACTTC. The encoded protein is CSAPRDGTLGTQYF.

The genes are TRBV20-1 and TRBJ1-3; unclear D gene. Per the germline V gene, CDR1 is DFQATT and CDR2 is SNEGSKA (reference sequence). Deletions cut 6 bases from V and 2 bases from J, with 14 bases between. The CDR3 runs 14 residues. DNA for the CDR3: TGCAGTGCAATGGGGTTCGGCCCTGGAAACACCATATATTTT. Protein: CSAMGFGPGNTIYF.

This clonotype was detected only a few times. The gene calls are TRBV5-1 and TRBJ2-3, with D uncertain. The germline CDR1 and CDR2 sequences are SGHRS and YFSETQ. The CDR3 has 14 residues. Between the trimmed V and J ends, which lost 4 bases and 5 bases, there was a span of 14 bases. CDR3: CASSKEWIGDTQYF. The CDR3 region has the DNA TGCGCCAGCAGCAAGGAGTGGATCGGAGATACGCAGTATTTT.

This clonotype was seen only a few times. J is TRBJ1-6 and V is TRBV20-1, with TRBD1 identical over 8 bases. CDR1 is DFQATT, CDR2 SNEGSKA, per germline (reference sequence). Trimming removed 5 bases from V and 8 bases from J; junction bases left unmatched: 8. CDR3 size: 14 residues. The CDR3 loop is CSAQAGGTDSPLHF. CDR3 in DNA: TGCAGTGCTCAAGCAGGGGGCACGGATTCACCCCTCCACTTT.

The sample holds many counts of this clonotype. The chain combines TRBV5-1 with TRBJ2-1; TRBD2 agrees at 10 bases. V dropped 2 bases and J dropped 6; count of bases not matched to a gene: 2. The CDR3 runs 14 residues. Germline CDR1 SGHRS, CDR2 YFSETQ. The CDR3 is CASSLAGGLNEQFF. The CDR3 DNA sequence: TGCGCCAGCAGCTTAGCGGGGGGGCTCAATGAGCAGTTCTTC. Combining the CDR3 with reference TRBV5-1 and TRBJ2-1 gives the whole variable domain KAGVTQTPRYLIKTRGQQVTLSCSPISGHRSVSWYQQTPGQGLQFLFEYFSETQRNKGNFPGRFSGRQFSNSRSEMNVSTLELGDSALYLCASSLAGGLNEQFFGPGTRLTVL.

This clonotype showed up many times. This rearrangement joins TRBV7-9 to TRBJ2-7; 7 nucleotides match TRBD1. V was pared by 5 bases and J by 2 bases, with 6 bases of the junction left unmatched. CDR3 length: 14 amino acids. CDR1 is SEHNR and CDR2 is FQNEAQ in the germline V gene (reference sequence). DNA of the CDR3: TGTGCCAGCAGCGCACGACAGGGCCCCTACGAGCAGTACTTC. This codes for CASSARQGPYEQYF. Full variable domain (remainder filled in from reference TRBV7-9 and TRBJ2-7): DTGVSQNPRHKITKRGQNVTFRCDPISEHNRLYWYRQTLGQGPEFLTYFQNEAQLEKSRLLSDRFSAERPKGSFSTLEIQRTEQGDSAMYLCASSARQGPYEQYFGPGTRLTVT.

This clonotype was counted only a few times. DNA for the CDR3: TGTGCCAGCAGCCAAGTTATGGGGGAGCAGTACTTC. This encodes CASSQVMGEQYF. The V gene is TRBV12-3 or TRBV12-4, the J gene TRBJ2-7; D gene ambiguous. Trimming left V 6 bases short and J 7 bases short, with 13 bases between. This CDR3 has 12 amino acids.

This clonotype appeared a single time. The CDR3 sequence is CASSEGVAGVSEQFF. CDR3 bases: TGTGCCAGCAGTGAAGGGGTAGCGGGAGTATCAGAGCAGTTCTTC. V usage is TRBV2 and J usage is TRBJ2-1; 9 nucleotides agree with TRBD2. Germline V gene sequence: CDR1 SNHLY, CDR2 FYNNEI. With 1 base clipped from V and 10 bases from J, the junction kept 8 bases outside the gene matches. The CDR3 covers 15 residues.

V is TRBV18 and J is TRBJ2-5; D is perhaps TRBD2 (6 bases). Germline CDR1 and CDR2: KGHSH and LQKENI. This CDR3 contains 18 residues. V gave up 3 bases and J gave up 4 bases, with 24 bases separating them. The CDR3 nucleotides are TGTGCCAGCTCACCTCTGCCCAGGGCGGTAACCGGGGGAGAGACCCAGTACTTC. The encoded protein is CASSPLPRAVTGGETQYF. Together with reference TRBV18 and TRBJ2-5, the CDR3 gives the full variable domain: NAGVMQNPRHLVRRRGQEARLRCSPMKGHSHVYWYRQLPEEGLKFMVYLQKENIIDESGMPKERFSAEFPKEGPSILRIQQVVRGDSAAYFCASSPLPRAVTGGETQYFGPGTRLLVL.

The rearrangement joins TRBV20-1 to TRBJ2-1; perhaps TRBD2 as D (6 bases). The germline gives CDR1 DFQATT, CDR2 SNEGSKA (reference sequence). The CDR3 runs 16 residues. Trimming removed 2 bases from V and 0 bases from J, with 14 bases in between. The CDR3 DNA follows: TGCAGTGCTAGAAAAAGTGGGGGGATCTCCTACAATGAGCAGTTCTTC. Its protein is CSARKSGGISYNEQFF.

At least ten counts were recorded for this clonotype. The chain combines TRBV7-6 with TRBJ2-3; tentative D call: TRBD2 (6 bases). The CDR3 has 16 amino acids. V dropped 1 base and J dropped 6 bases, with 17 bases sitting between them. The germline gives CDR1 SGHVS, CDR2 FNYEAQ. The chain's CDR3 is CASSLERLARGDTQYF. In DNA form, the CDR3 reads TGTGCCAGCAGCTTAGAACGTCTAGCGAGAGGGGATACGCAGTATTTT.

The gene calls are TRBV3-1 and TRBJ2-5; no clear D. Germline CDR1 LGHDT, CDR2 YNNKEL (reference sequence). Trimming cost V 4 bases and J 1 base, with 4 bases left between them. CDR3 size: 12 residues. The CDR3 DNA sequence: TGTGCCAGCAGCCGTGTCCAAGAGACCCAGTACTTC. This translates into CASSRVQETQYF.

This clonotype showed up many times. The chain employs TRBV4-2 and TRBJ2-1; maybe TRBD2 (6 bases). The CDR3 is 16 amino acids. V was shortened by 0 bases and J by 5 bases, with 14 bases between the two germline ends. Germline V lookup: CDR1 LGHNA, CDR2 YNFKEQ. As DNA, the CDR3 is TGTGCCAGCAGCCAAGATTCCGGCGGGACTCACAATGAGCAGTTCTTC. This codes for CASSQDSGGTHNEQFF.